These 7 T cell receptor beta chains share one sample of origin, sequenced in a study of cytomegalovirus exposure and HLA in healthy donors. A multiplex PCR was run with 60 Vbeta primers and 13 Jbeta primers. Generated by immunoSEQ multiplex PCR, the TCRdb table keeps only in-frame clones and is missing some. Of about 130,000 clones detected, around 80% appear once; the ten largest clones hold approximately 10%. The material sequenced was PBMCs. The origin of the receptors is a man aged 25-45 years in good health and CMV-seropositive.

The chain joins TRBV5-1 to TRBJ2-5, with 8 bases lining up with TRBD1. CDR1 is SGHRS and CDR2 is YFSETQ in the germline V gene. Germline trimming cut 7 bases from V and 5 bases from J; bases unmatched to any gene: 13. There are 15 residues in the CDR3. This chain's CDR3 is CASEPGRGRWETQYF. The CDR3 DNA follows: TGCGCCAGCGAGCCCGGCAGGGGGCGATGGGAGACCCAGTACTTC.

The chain employs TRBV30 and TRBJ2-7, with 9 bases that match TRBD2. Trimming cost V 0 bases and J 6 bases; bases outside gene matches: 3. Germline lookup yields CDR1 GTSNPN and CDR2 SVGIG (reference sequence). The CDR3 sequence is 13 residues long. DNA for the CDR3: TGTGCCTGGAGTGTCCTAGCGGGAATCGAGCAGTACTTC. As protein: CAWSVLAGIEQYF.

The chain combines TRBV10-3 with TRBJ1-2, with 8 bases fitting TRBD1. With V trimmed by 5 bases and J by 4 bases, 9 bases remained unmatched. Per the germline V gene, CDR1 is ENHRY and CDR2 is SYGVKD. CDR3 length equals 15 residues. Here the CDR3 DNA reads TGTGCCATCAGTCGGAGAGGGGACAGGTCCTATGGCTACACCTTC. Translated: CAISRRGDRSYGYTF.

The gene calls are TRBV9 and TRBJ2-7, with 9 bases lining up with TRBD1. Looked up from germline, CDR1 is SGDLS and CDR2 is YYNGEE. The CDR3 sequence is 13 residues long. V lost 4 bases to trimming and J lost 5 bases; unmatched junction nucleotides: 4. In DNA, the CDR3 is TGTGCCAGCAGCCCCGGGACAGGGAACGAGCAGTACTTC. Its protein is CASSPGTGNEQYF.

This chain links TRBV6-6 with TRBJ1-2; D gene uncertain. CDR1 and CDR2 from the germline V gene are MNHNY and SVGAGI (reference sequence). Between the trimmed V and J ends, which lost 5 bases and 8 bases, there was a span of 15 bases. The CDR3 loop spans 13 amino acids. The CDR3 sequence is CASSMKVLRGYTF. For the CDR3, the DNA is TGTGCCAGCAGTATGAAGGTGTTGAGGGGCTACACCTTC.

J is TRBJ2-2 and V is TRBV6-1, with D possibly being TRBD1 (7 bases). Trimming cost V 3 bases and J 7 bases, with 12 bases left between them. The germline gives CDR1 MNHNS, CDR2 SASEGT. This CDR3 spans 14 amino acids. As DNA, the CDR3 is TGTGCCAGCAGTGAGTACAGGGGAGGCGGGGAGCTGTTTTTT. This sequence encodes CASSEYRGGGELFF.

The rearrangement uses TRBV7-6 and TRBJ1-4, with no clear D. The V end lost 1 base, the J end lost 7 bases, and 16 bases lay between the germline ends. The CDR3 covers 16 residues. Per germline, CDR1 SGHVS and CDR2 FNYEAQ. CDR3 sequence (DNA): TGTGCCAGCAGCTTAGAGGTTGGGCACCTCACTGAAAAACTGTTTTTT. Its translation is CASSLEVGHLTEKLFF.